These 14 T cell receptor beta chains were all obtained from the same sample, sequenced in a study of T cell responses to AZD1222 COVID-19 vaccine. Data came from immunoSEQ multiplex PCR; TCRdb stores just in-frame clones and leaves some out. The sample carries approximately 210,000 clones, approximately 89% recorded once. Sequencing was performed on peripheral blood, taken 28 days after the second AZD1222 dose. These receptors came from an adult who received the AZD1222 COVID-19 vaccine.

This chain connects TRBV18 to TRBJ1-1, with TRBD1 identical over 7 bases. The CDR3 length is 14 residues. V lost 1 base, J lost 5 bases, and 4 bases stayed unmatched. Germline CDR1 and CDR2: KGHSH and LQKENI. The CDR3 region has the DNA TGTGCCAGCTCACCACGCCAGGGGGGGACTGAAGCTTTCTTT. Residues: CASSPRQGGTEAFF.

V and J are TRBV10-1 and TRBJ2-5; a possible D gene is TRBD1 (6 bases). This CDR3 is built from 13 residues. Germline V gene lookup returns CDR1 WNHNN and CDR2 SYGVQD (reference sequence). Trimming shortened V by 4 bases and J by 7 bases, and 13 bases separated the two germline ends. The CDR3 nucleotides are TGCGCCAGCAGTGCAGGGGCCTGGGGGACCCAGTACTTC. Its protein is CASSAGAWGTQYF.

Only one count was recorded for this clone. J is TRBJ2-2 and V is TRBV3-1 (or the pseudogene TRBV3-2), with unresolved D. Germline assignment: CDR1 LGHDT and CDR2 YNNKEL (reference sequence). This CDR3 contains 13 residues. V lost 3 bases, J lost 2 bases, and 4 bases lay in between. This CDR3 is CASSHPNTGELFF. The CDR3, as DNA: TGTGCCAGCAGCCATCCCAACACCGGGGAGCTGTTTTTT.

The chain employs TRBV5-5 and TRBJ2-2, with D perhaps TRBD2 (7 bases). From germline, CDR1 is SGHKS and CDR2 YYEKEE (reference sequence). Trimming stripped 1 base from V and 6 bases from J, with 13 bases between. This CDR3 has 15 residues. This CDR3 reads CASSLTGGGSGELFF. CDR3 nucleotides: TGTGCCAGCAGCTTGACGGGGGGCGGATCCGGGGAGCTGTTTTTT.

The genes are TRBV7-3 and TRBJ2-3; TRBD2 aligns across 8 bases. Germline CDR1 SGHTA, CDR2 FQGTGA. With V trimmed by 3 bases and J by 6 bases, 8 bases remained unmatched. The CDR3 has 15 amino acids. The DNA for the CDR3 is TGTGCCAGCAGCTTGGGTTACGCGGGAGGCGATACGCAGTATTTT. Encoded protein: CASSLGYAGGDTQYF.

The chain links TRBV24-1 to TRBJ2-2; weak D call: TRBD1 (6 bases). The length of the CDR3 is 16 residues. Trimming pared 3 bases from V and 7 bases from J, leaving 17 bases between. Germline-derived CDR1 and CDR2 are KGHDR and SFDVKD. In DNA form, the CDR3 reads TGTGCCACCAGTGATGCCGGGACAATAGACGGCGGGGAGCTGTTTTTT. This sequence encodes CATSDAGTIDGGELFF.

The J gene is TRBJ2-3, the V gene TRBV30, with TRBD2 matching over 8 bases. The V segment lost 3 bases and the J segment 6 bases; nucleotides outside the gene matches: 14. Germline CDR1 reads GTSNPN; CDR2 reads SVGIG (reference sequence). The CDR3 totals 16 residues. The CDR3 nucleotides are TGTGCCTGGAGATTGGGGGCGAAAGCGGGAGAGGATACGCAGTATTTT. Amino acids: CAWRLGAKAGEDTQYF.

The chain combines TRBV2 with TRBJ2-2, with D perhaps given as TRBD1 or TRBD2 (5 bases each). With 7 bases removed from V and 2 bases from J, the gap between germline ends came to 17 bases. Per the germline V gene, CDR1 is SNHLY and CDR2 is FYNNEI. The CDR3 has 16 residues. The CDR3 is CASTAGTPPNTGELFF. The CDR3, as DNA: TGTGCCAGCACCGCCGGGACCCCTCCTAACACCGGGGAGCTGTTTTTT.

V and J are TRBV11-2 and TRBJ2-3; no reliable D call. The CDR3 has 14 amino acids. Germline V gene sequence: CDR1 SGHAT, CDR2 FQNNGV. Trimming removed 1 base at V and 6 bases at J, with 11 bases between. As DNA, the CDR3 is TGTGCCAGCAGCTTAGGTGGCCCCGGGGATACGCAGTATTTT. Translation gives CASSLGGPGDTQYF.

This chain links TRBV29-1 with TRBJ2-3; 11 bases line up with TRBD1. In germline, CDR1 is SQVTM, CDR2 ANQGSEA. The CDR3 has 19 amino acids. Trimming at V came to 4 bases and at J to 1 base, leaving 16 bases not matched to a gene. The CDR3 DNA sequence: TGCAGCGTTGGCCAAGAGGGGACAGGGGGTATTTTGCGCACAGATACGCAGTATTTT. It is translated as CSVGQEGTGGILRTDTQYF.

The chain uses TRBV30 and TRBJ2-1; TRBD2 matches at 15 bases. Germline CDR1 is GTSNPN and CDR2 is SVGIG (reference sequence). CDR3 length: 12 amino acids. Losses at the gene ends were 7 bases for V and 16 bases for J; bases not matched to a gene: 8. In DNA form, the CDR3 reads TGTGCCTTAGGACTAGCGGGAGGGCCTCACTTCTTC. It translates to CALGLAGGPHFF.

As regards this clone: The CDR3 end shows no conserved phenylalanine or tryptophan, and so a read error is likely. Because the CDR3's place on the DNA is in doubt, the DNA is left out and the CDR3 is given as listed by TCRdb. This chain uses TRBV9 with TRBJ2-7; the D segment call TRBD2 is taken from the table without a DNA check. Germline V CDR1 and CDR2: SGDLS, YYNGEE. Including both end residues, the CDR3 is 13 amino acids long. CDR3 in amino acids: CASSPGPGGTPRI.

This chain joins TRBV5-5 and TRBJ2-7; 7 nucleotides agree with TRBD1. Germline values: CDR1 SGHKS, CDR2 YYEKEE (reference sequence). V was pared by 5 bases and J by 3 bases, with 5 bases of the junction left unmatched. The length of the CDR3 is 13 residues. The CDR3 region is CASSGQENYEQYF. Written as DNA, the CDR3 is TGTGCCAGCAGTGGACAGGAAAACTACGAGCAGTACTTC.

The chain is built from TRBV5-1 and TRBJ2-7; 9 bases fit TRBD1. The CDR3 is 17 amino acids. The ends lost 0 bases at V and 1 base at J; junction bases unmatched: 8. CDR1 SGHRS and CDR2 YFSETQ come from the germline V gene. The CDR3 sequence is CASSLEGTGSGSYEQYF. CDR3 bases: TGCGCCAGCAGCTTGGAAGGGACAGGGTCCGGGTCCTACGAGCAGTACTTC.